This T cell receptor beta chain is drawn from a study of cytomegalovirus exposure and HLA in healthy donors (dated 2017 in TCRdb). In terms of the full investigation: According to an earlier analysis of a few hundred of the donors, about 190 million T cells yielded some 110 million unique TCR beta sequences and approximately 300 Gb of sequence data. Donor age, sex, ethnicity and CMV serostatus were compiled together with the repertoire data. Genome-wide SNP genotypes for about 55% of the roughly 670 donors were used in a later genetic analysis, which treated that subset as a discovery cohort. Rather than drawing on any new phenotypic data, the later analysis identified candidate immune exposures from TCR beta sequences and the way those sequences occurred across donors. High-throughput TCR immunosequencing, statistical association of individual TCRs with disease status, and machine learning were combined to predict cytomegalovirus infection status. Using immunosequencing, the study profiled T cell repertoires from about 620 subjects and related those repertoires to cytomegalovirus serostatus. A later analysis re-examined previously published TCR beta repertoires from roughly 650 donors and added high-resolution HLA genotyping to investigate patterns of TCR occurrence. Roughly 320 gigabases of sequencing data and around 85 million unique TCR sequences made up an early release that covered fewer than 650 HLA-typed donors. The number of typed donors differed by locus: roughly 629-630 for A, B, C, DRB1 and DQB1; about 520 for DQA1; 606 for DPA1; and 400 to 480 for DPB1. Several DR-DQ haplotypes were treated as single units for association and clustering because of strong linkage in the cohort. The genetic ancestry cluster associated with self-reported Caucasian donors included 70% to 85% of the approximately 410 genotyped donors. A separate validation cohort of roughly 130 different subjects was used in addition to the roughly 670-subject first cohort. An earlier analysis of fewer than 750 of the donors used high-throughput TCR beta sequencing to judge whether each TCR beta V gene segment behaved as functional or pseudogenic. Class I and class II HLA loci were covered by the typing at four-digit resolution. All discovery cohort repertoires had been generated using a single sequencing platform. The study was designed to test whether signatures of past pathogen exposure could be identified by cataloging public T cell receptors. Among around 400 genotyped donors of the cohort, an average of roughly 230,000 unique TCR beta nucleotide sequences was sequenced per donor, of which about 18% were non-productive.

The library came from the immunoSEQ multiplex PCR assay. For the multiplex PCR, a mixture combining 60 forward primers for TCR Vbeta segments and 13 reverse primers for TCR Jbeta segments was used. The CDR3 region of rearranged TCR beta genes was amplified from genomic DNA with a multiplex PCR assay. On the Illumina HiSeq System, the amplified TCR beta libraries were sequenced as 87-base-pair reads. Concerning the study's data processing: Across the roughly 700 repertoires, a later analysis counted some 80 million unique TCR beta chains, roughly 11 million of which were shared by at least two donors. Raw reads were error-corrected and collapsed into unique sequences with a nearest-neighbor algorithm that merged closely related sequences to remove PCR and sequencing errors. V, D and J gene segments were assigned by aligning CDR3 sequences to IMGT reference sequences. For a sequence to be retained, a match of at least six nucleotides to both a V gene segment and a J gene segment was required. Rearrangements were classified as productive when the CDR3 lacked stop codons and remained in frame with V and J, and all other rearrangements were classified as non-productive. CDR3 was defined by IMGT convention, running from the second conserved V-encoded cysteine to the conserved J-encoded phenylalanine. The earlier analysis of about 500 of the donors excluded sequences that lacked an unambiguous match to a single V gene segment. An earlier analysis of about 590 of the donors classified V segments as functional when productive rearrangements were above 56.7% and as segregating when the standard deviation between donors was above 5%. A statistical classification framework was built to diagnose cytomegalovirus status from the catalog of TCR beta chain sequences. A later analysis assigned V and J genes by comparing TCR nucleotide sequences with IMGT/GENE-DB human TR gene sequences. In a later analysis, CDR3 sequences and most-parsimonious VDJ recombination scenarios were assigned using the TCRdist pipeline. In a later analysis, every TCR beta chain was defined by the combination of its CDR3 amino acid sequence and its V-gene family, and reads without a unique V-gene family were dropped. A later analysis removed 592 highly shared, low-generation-probability nucleotide sequences to deal with suspected cross-contamination and a sequencing artifact. In a later analysis, a clonal expansion index for each public chain was calculated from normalized within-repertoire ranks of inferred template counts. Generation probabilities in a later analysis came from a VDJ recombination model fitted to out-of-frame rearrangements, and those results were checked against IGoR. A later analysis scored TCR-TCR, TCR-HLA and TCR-CMV co-occurrence with hypergeometric tests, applying a repertoire-size bias correction to TCR pairs. To estimate false discovery rates, a later analysis permuted the HLA or CMV assignments 20 times. A later analysis grouped co-occurring TCRs with DBSCAN, adding TCRdist sequence similarity when clustering within HLA-allele-positive subsets. Co-occurrence clustering excluded repertoires with fewer than 30,000 or more than 120,000 public chains, plus five with anomalous nucleotide sharing. TCRdb took this table from immuneACCESS and kept in-frame rearrangements with V and J called. Such tables lack part of the clones; where checked against another copy, unresolved V genes explain under half of the gap, and the rest is unexplained. V and J calls and clone size are those listed in that table; D and trimming were worked out from the DNA. Present in this sample are roughly 150,000 clones, around 86% of which were seen just once. The ten largest clones represent over 0.95% of the sample.

The paper as a whole reports these results and caveats: The classifier was reported to diagnose cytomegalovirus status with high specificity and sensitivity in both the original cohort and the validation cohort. A further reported finding was that TCR beta sequences accurately predicted the HLA-A and HLA-B alleles for most subjects in the first cohort. In a later analysis, HLA-associated TCR beta chains showed more clonal expansion and lower generation probabilities than non-associated chains that were equally common. Specific HLA alleles were associated with 16,951 TCR beta sequences at a false discovery rate of 0.05 in a later analysis. Because counts were too low, more than 15 rarely observed V segments, including chromosome 9 orphons, were excluded from the earlier analysis of several hundred of the donors. Assigning TCR associations to individual alleles was difficult when HLA alleles, especially DR and DQ, strongly co-occurred. In vitro tests confirmed that a few of the cytomegalovirus-associated TCR beta chains recognize cytomegalovirus antigens. For the cohort, immune exposure information was limited to CMV serostatus. Presence/absence analyses assumed roughly uniform sequencing depth across donors, an assumption that may not hold. The study gave a list of 150 to 200 TCR beta chains associated with cytomegalovirus. Most TCR sequences were seen in very few donors, while some public TCRs were found in many individuals. A later genetic analysis associated a missense DCLRE1C variant with V-gene and J-gene trimming of TCR beta chains, and an independent cohort replicated the association. The 87-base-pair reads could not distinguish some IMGT-functional V segments, including TRBV6-2 and TRBV6-3, so those segments were excluded. A group of highly shared sequence variants was considered likely to be a technical artifact of the sequencing pipeline. In a later analysis, several top co-occurrence clusters were reported to appear linked to parvovirus B19, influenza, CMV and Epstein-Barr virus. In an earlier analysis of about 600 of the donors, most TCR beta V segments appeared in productive rearrangements about 87% or about 30% of the time, broadly matching IMGT annotations. The authors suggested that the approach could potentially be extended to other disease states and immunological phenotypes. According to a later genetic analysis, donors in an Asian-associated ancestry cluster had fewer N-insertions in productive TCRs than the approximately 650-donor mean. Most CMV-associated TCR beta chains appeared to be HLA-restricted in a later analysis, and the HLA associations seemed to be driven largely by CMV exposure. Linkage disequilibrium might explain the correlated functional status among segregating V segments, but an unknown experimental factor could not be excluded. Because HLA typing was missing for some donors at each locus, association tests included only the typed subset. According to a later analysis, TCR association rates differed among HLA loci, with DRB1 alleles showing the most associated TCRs and HLA-C alleles showing the fewest. In this cohort, only TCR beta chains were sequenced, and detectable features were limited by the absence of alpha or paired-chain data.

Details on this clone: Its antigen is still unknown. The input lacks base qualities; no much larger clone sits a single base away.

The CDR3 sequence holds 19 residues, the cysteine and phenylalanine included. The DNA shown is the 57-base CDR3, in frame from base 1. CDR1 is given as SGHDT and CDR2 as YYEEEE, both from the germline V gene. Clipping removes 1 base from V and 0 bases from J, with 12 as the unmatched junction base count. The cohort comprised approximately 700 healthy bone marrow donors. At the time of sampling, every cohort member was nominally healthy, though immune exposures that went unrecorded were likely present. The donor tested CMV seronegative and was one of the 352 seronegative cohort members. A peripheral blood sample was collected from each donor, and TCR beta sequencing was performed on peripheral blood mononuclear cells. Genomic DNA was extracted from the blood cell samples with the Qiagen DNeasy Blood Extraction Kit.

The sequence derives from a female donor in good health and CMV-seronegative. The sequencing input was PBMCs. This chain joins TRBV5-6 to TRBJ1-5; 8 central bases correspond to TRBD1. In nucleotide form, the sequence is TGTGCCAGCAGCTTGTCTTACAGGGGGAATACTTATAGCAATCAGCCCCAGCATTTT. It translates to CASSLSYRGNTYSNQPQHF.